These 16 T cell receptor beta chains originate from one sample sequenced in a study of T cell changes during pregnancy in multiple sclerosis. Sequencing was performed with immunoSEQ multiplex PCR; in TCRdb, only in-frame clones are kept and a portion is missing. The sample includes 60,000 to 85,000 clones, 75% to 95% of them seen just once. The input for sequencing was peripheral blood, taken in the first trimester of pregnancy. The receptors were sampled from a female donor with multiple sclerosis, enrolled in a pregnancy study.

The chain has TRBV19 and TRBJ1-5, with D possibly matching TRBD1 (5 bases). In germline, CDR1 is LNHDA, CDR2 SQIVND (reference sequence). The V gene lost 5 bases and the J gene lost 6 bases, with 11 bases spanning the gap. The length of the CDR3 is 13 residues. Written as DNA, the CDR3 is TGTGCCAGTAGTTTAGGACAAGCTCAGCCCCAGCATTTT. Its translation: CASSLGQAQPQHF.

The V call is TRBV4-2, the J call TRBJ1-5, with no clear D. CDR3 length: 15 residues. Germline assignment: CDR1 LGHNA and CDR2 YNFKEQ. Trimming cost V 4 bases and J 7 bases, with 17 bases left between them. CDR3 sequence (DNA): TGTGCCAGCAGCCCAGAGACGGGTCGAGGACAGCCCCAGCATTTT. This codes for CASSPETGRGQPQHF.

The J gene is TRBJ2-1, the V gene TRBV30; D is possibly TRBD2 (6 bases). Germline CDR1 is GTSNPN and CDR2 is SVGIG (reference sequence). Trimming took 2 bases from V and 2 from J, leaving 19 bases between them. CDR3 length equals 17 residues. The CDR3 spells CAWSPPRGWGAYNEQFF. DNA for the CDR3: TGTGCCTGGAGTCCCCCTAGAGGGTGGGGGGCCTACAATGAGCAGTTCTTC.

The gene calls are TRBV6-5 and TRBJ2-1; TRBD1 aligns across 10 bases. The CDR3 consists of 15 residues. V was pared by 4 bases and J by 8 bases, with 8 bases of the junction left unmatched. Germline assignment: CDR1 MNHEY and CDR2 SVGAGI. The CDR3 spells CASSSTGGLIYEQFF. The CDR3 region has the DNA TGTGCCAGCAGTTCGACAGGGGGCTTGATTTATGAGCAGTTCTTC.

The chain recombines TRBV5-1 with TRBJ2-7; 7 bases agree with TRBD1. The CDR3 consists of 16 residues. V gave up 1 base and J gave up 2 bases; unmatched junction bases: 9. Germline CDR1 SGHRS, CDR2 YFSETQ. This CDR3 reads CASSLRSGTVTYEQYF. The CDR3 DNA is TGCGCCAGCAGCTTGAGGTCCGGGACAGTCACCTACGAGCAGTACTTC.

The gene calls are TRBV9 and TRBJ2-7; D not certain. Trimming stripped 0 bases from V and 1 base from J, with 5 bases between. CDR3 length: 13 amino acids. In germline, CDR1 is SGDLS, CDR2 YYNGEE. CDR3 amino acids: CASSVGQSYEQYF. CDR3 nucleotide sequence: TGTGCCAGCAGCGTAGGCCAGTCCTACGAGCAGTACTTC.

This clone was seen only once. The chain joins TRBV5-5 to TRBJ2-2; TRBD1 aligns across 9 bases. The junction had 6 bases not matched to a gene; V was cut back by 5 bases and J by 4 bases. Germline CDR1 is SGHKS and CDR2 is YYEKEE (reference sequence). The length of the CDR3 is 15 residues. DNA of the CDR3: TGTGCCAGCAGGTCCGGGACAGGGACCACCGGGGAGCTGTTTTTT. Its translation is CASRSGTGTTGELFF.

V and J are TRBV7-8 and TRBJ1-1, with a possible D match to TRBD1 (5 bases). Germline lookup yields CDR1 SGHVS and CDR2 FQNEAQ. The germline V and J ends were trimmed by 0 bases and 4 bases, with 9 bases remaining between them. The CDR3 runs 14 residues. The CDR3 bases are TGTGCCAGCAGCTTAGCTGGGGGAGGCACTGAAGCTTTCTTT. Encoded protein: CASSLAGGGTEAFF.

The table lists this clone with a count of one. The V and J genes are TRBV5-1 and TRBJ1-1, with TRBD1 as a possible D gene (5 bases). CDR1 is SGHRS, CDR2 YFSETQ, per germline. Trimming took off 4 bases at V and 1 base at J, with 8 bases between the two ends. The CDR3 contains 13 residues. CDR3 in amino acids: CASSLDTNTEAFF. Written as DNA, the CDR3 is TGCGCCAGCAGCCTGGACACGAACACTGAAGCTTTCTTT.

This chain joins TRBV18 and TRBJ1-1; weak D call: TRBD1 (6 bases). The germline V and J ends were trimmed by 5 bases and 4 bases, with 17 bases remaining between them. The germline V gene encodes CDR1 KGHSH and CDR2 LQKENI. The CDR3 loop spans 15 amino acids. CDR3 nucleotide sequence: TGTGCCAGCTCATCCCCTGAGGGGGTTGGCACTGAAGCTTTCTTT. Amino acids: CASSSPEGVGTEAFF.

Turning to this clone: A junction boundary mismatches the germline segment, possibly from a read error. The rearrangement uses TRBV13 and TRBJ1-2; 8 bases fit TRBD1. The CDR3 sequence is 14 residues long. The germline V gene encodes CDR1 PRHDT and CDR2 FYEKMQ (reference sequence). CDR3 in amino acids: CANSFRGPLYGYTF. In DNA form, the CDR3 reads TGTGCCAACAGCTTCAGGGGGCCCCTCTATGGCTACACCTTC.

V and J are TRBV28 and TRBJ2-7; maybe TRBD1 (6 bases). Trimming took off 3 bases at V and 0 bases at J, with 12 bases between the two ends. The V gene's germline CDR1 is MDHEN and CDR2 SYDVKM. This CDR3 is 15 amino acids long. Here the CDR3 DNA reads TGTGCCAGCAGTTTTCCGGACAGAGACTCCTACGAGCAGTACTTC. It translates to CASSFPDRDSYEQYF.

The chain uses TRBV4-1 and TRBJ2-1, with a weak D call TRBD2 (5 bases). CDR1 MGHRA and CDR2 YSYEKL come from the germline V gene. The length of the CDR3 is 17 residues. V shed 3 bases and J shed 0 bases, with 15 bases lying between them. CDR3: CASSHPKSGSSYNEQFF. Here the CDR3 DNA reads TGCGCCAGCAGCCACCCCAAGAGCGGTAGCTCCTACAATGAGCAGTTCTTC.

The V and J genes are TRBV11-2 and TRBJ1-3, with D possibly being TRBD1 (5 bases). The CDR3 is made up of 16 amino acids. V was cut by 5 bases and J by 0 bases, with 14 bases left in between. The V gene's germline CDR1 is SGHAT and CDR2 FQNNGV. Here the CDR3 DNA reads TGTGCCAGCAGCCCTACAGGCGGAAACTCTGGAAACACCATATATTTT. It encodes CASSPTGGNSGNTIYF.

The rearrangement joins TRBV7-2 to TRBJ2-5, with D perhaps TRBD2 (6 bases). V dropped 3 bases and J dropped 5 bases, with 16 bases sitting between them. The CDR3 loop spans 15 amino acids. The V gene's germline CDR1 is SGHTA and CDR2 FQGNSA. This CDR3 reads CASSFSPGEMETQYF. For the CDR3, the DNA is TGTGCCAGCAGCTTTTCCCCGGGGGAAATGGAGACCCAGTACTTC.

The V and J genes are TRBV19 and TRBJ1-2; maybe TRBD1 (5 bases). V was cut by 6 bases and J by 4 bases, with 18 bases left in between. The germline CDR1 and CDR2 sequences are LNHDA and SQIVND (reference sequence). CDR3 length: 15 amino acids. CDR3 protein: CASSSPGGRFYGYTF. For the CDR3, the DNA is TGTGCCAGTAGCTCTCCCGGGGGACGGTTCTATGGCTACACCTTC.